Below, 3 T cell receptor beta chains from the same sample are listed, as sequenced in a study of blood T cell repertoires in COVID-19. The table came from immunoSEQ multiplex PCR; TCRdb's copy has only in-frame clones and leaves some out. The sample records some 290,000 clones, nearly 90% being singletons. Sequencing was carried out using peripheral blood. The receptors were sampled from a woman aged 40 to 55 with COVID-19, enrolled during active disease.

This clone has a handful of counts. This rearrangement joins TRBV15 to TRBJ2-3; D is perhaps TRBD2 (6 bases). V was cut by 0 bases and J by 2 bases, with 18 bases left in between. The CDR3 is 18 amino acids. The V gene's germline CDR1 is LNHNV and CDR2 YYDKDF (reference sequence). In DNA form, the CDR3 reads TGTGCCACCAGCAGAGATAGTGGTGGAGGGAAGACCACAGATACGCAGTATTTT. Translated: CATSRDSGGGKTTDTQYF.

The V call is TRBV6-5, the J call TRBJ1-2; a weak D match, TRBD1 (6 bases). Trimming cost V 5 bases and J 4 bases, with 17 bases left between them. The length of the CDR3 is 15 residues. Germline-derived CDR1 and CDR2 are MNHEY and SVGAGI. The chain's CDR3 is CASSPPTGTLYGYTF. In DNA, the CDR3 is TGTGCCAGCAGTCCACCCACCGGGACACTCTATGGCTACACCTTC.

The gene calls are TRBV19 and TRBJ1-5, with D possibly TRBD1 on 5 matching bases. V was cut by 7 bases and J by 3 bases, with 7 bases left in between. The CDR3 sequence is 12 residues long. CDR1 and CDR2 (germline): LNHDA, SQIVND (reference sequence). The CDR3 region is CASTGPNQPQHF. The CDR3 coding sequence is TGTGCCAGTACAGGGCCCAATCAGCCCCAGCATTTT. Looking up the rest from reference TRBV19 and TRBJ1-5 gives the full variable domain: DGGITQSPKYLFRKEGQNVTLSCEQNLNHDAMYWYRQDPGQGLRLIYYSQIVNDFQKGDIAEGYSVSREKKESFPLTVTSAQKNPTAFYLCASTGPNQPQHFGDGTRLSIL.